This paragraph reports one T cell receptor (beta chain). This sample was included in a study of PD-L1 blockade in urothelial cancer. On the study more broadly: Median T cell yield per blood sample was about 140,000 cells.

The repertoire was sequenced with immunoSEQ multiplex PCR; TCRdb's copy has only in-frame clones and lacks some. The data show about 50,000 clones, 70% to 90% seen once. CDR1 MNHEY and CDR2 SMNVEV come from the germline V gene (reference sequence). The length of the CDR3 is 14 residues. The ends were cut back, 6 bases at V and 4 bases at J, with 15 bases in the middle. Regarding time point: peripheral blood 6 weeks after treatment start. The clonotype originates from a man in his 60s with urothelial cancer. The sequencing used PBMCs, collected around atezolizumab (anti-PD-L1) treatment. The V call is TRBV27, the J call TRBJ2-5, with D tentatively TRBD1 (6 bases). CDR3 sequence: CASRIRGLLETQYF. DNA of the CDR3: TGTGCCAGCAGGATCAGGGGTTTGTTAGAGACCCAGTACTTC.